This T cell receptor beta chain was identified during a study of robustness of blood B and T cell sequencing (dated by TCRdb to the late 2010s). Some background on the complete study: The study aimed to determine how much peripheral blood is needed to reliably characterize an individual's TCRbeta and IgG repertoires. Each of the approximately 10 independently drawn blood samples had its TCRbeta and IgG repertoires measured. Two replicate TCRbeta cDNA libraries were prepared from one shared RNA pool from a single 10 ml draw, serving as technical replicates.

V loses 4 bases, J loses 7 bases, and the germline ends lie 11 bases apart. From its cysteine to its phenylalanine, the CDR3 spans 14 amino acids. Only the CDR3 DNA stays, 42 bases, in frame from base 1. CDR1 and CDR2, per the germline V gene, are ENHRY and SYGVKD. Broad study findings and their caveats: Every single 10 ml sample contained the 1,000 most abundant TCRbeta clonotypes from the pooled draws. Because EDTA tubes had to be fractionated immediately, the use of EDTA tubes in multi-site collections was limited. Pooling tubes did not increase the overlap of rare TCRbeta clonotypes, which implies that much larger blood volumes would be needed to capture rare TCRbeta clonotypes. TCRbeta rarefaction curves did not fully plateau, suggesting under-sequencing or many low-abundance clonotypes. Evidence of cross-contamination, likely caused by batch processing, was seen in one pair of TCRbeta libraries, and the UMI-sequence pairs shared between the two libraries were removed. Coverage of the top 10,000 TCRbeta clonotypes approached saturation when 3 or 4 tubes (30-40 ml blood) were combined. Of the top 10,000 TCRbeta clonotypes in one technical replicate library, 90% to 95% were also found in the other technical replicate library.

To prepare the library, PCR was applied. Sequencing used an Illumina MiSeq. Synthesis of cDNA relied on SMARTScribe reverse transcriptase together with a 5' template-switch oligo that added a universal priming site. A 12-nucleotide random unique molecular identifier (UMI) was carried by the template-switch oligo, and each cDNA molecule was tagged with this UMI. During reverse transcription, chain-specific reverse primers targeted TCRbeta transcripts. Uracil DNA glycosylase treatment removed residual template-switch adapters, and cDNA was purified with a Qiagen MinElute kit. For the first PCR, KAPA HiFi HotStart ReadyMix was used for 20 to 25 cycles, with amplification split across four 50 ul reactions containing step-out primers. First-round PCR products were gel-purified before further amplification. Illumina Nextera adapters were attached in a second PCR of seven to eight cycles, and the libraries were then purified and pooled. For each TCRbeta molecule, the UMI barcode was captured by a 50-nucleotide 5' read. The authors' analysis ran thus. Using the MIGEC toolkit, reads were grouped by UMI into consensus reads. PEAR was used to merge forward and reverse consensus reads, producing the final reads. A custom decontamination script removed identical UMI-sequence pairs shared across libraries, treating them as cross-sample contamination. MIGMAP, a wrapper around IgBLAST, was used for V(D)J assignment and CDR3 extraction. A TCR clonotype was defined by an identical V gene, J gene and CDR3 amino acid sequence; no sequencing was done for CDR1 and CDR2. TCRdb reprocessing: public reads trimmed at Q25 with fastp, clones called with MiXCR, in-frame beta chains kept. Here each entry gathers all rows of one CDR3 protein and keeps the most common genes and DNA. None of the V and J calls come from the authors' own analysis; TCRdb made them. Counted in this sample were nearly 1,500 distinct CDR3 sequences; roughly two thirds of them appeared once. Jointly, the top ten make up 30% to 40% of the sample.

Turning to this clonotype: It lacks a known antigen. Base qualities are missing; no much larger clone stands one base away.

TCRbeta repertoires were quantified from mRNA rather than genomic DNA, which captures expressed receptors. Buffy coat leukocytes were collected into Trizol, and RNA was extracted with the Direct-zol RNA MiniPrep Plus kit without cell sorting. EDTA blood tubes were centrifuged immediately at 4°C to separate plasma, buffy coat and red blood cells. The sample comprised peripheral blood. This TCR was recovered from a human donor in good health. The V and J segments used are TRBV10-3 and TRBJ1-6, with the D gene not clear enough to name. The CDR3 here reads CAISAAQNNSPLHF. The DNA sequence is TGTGCCATCAGTGCCGCGCAGAACAATTCACCCCTCCACTTT.